A selection of T cell receptor beta chains follows, all from one sample in a study of post-analysis software for immune sequencing data. TCRdb recomputed calls from the PCR reads with MiXCR, one row per CDR3 protein. In the table there are 380,000 or so distinct CDR3 sequences, 30% to 45% of which are singletons. The sequencing input was blood. The receptors here all came from a girl aged 5 to 17 with multiple sclerosis. CDR3s leave out the opening cysteine and the closing phenylalanine or tryptophan. Fields, in order: J gene, V gene, CDR3 protein.

TRBJ2-7 TRBV2 ASSDSRSYEQY
TRBJ2-2 TRBV6-2/TRBV6-3 ASSYGGPNTGELF
TRBJ1-1 TRBV6-1 ASVGTLPEAF
TRBJ1-6 TRBV6-1 ASRVRPGLANSPLH
TRBJ2-3 TRBV7-8 ASSLRLAGRLPDTQY
TRBJ2-7 TRBV6-2/TRBV6-3 ASACGSYEQY
TRBJ2-3 TRBV20-1 SARDQTSGVGDTQY
TRBJ1-6 TRBV4-1 ASSQTGGYSYNSPLH
TRBJ2-7 TRBV5-6 ASSFGTTTYEQY
TRBJ1-4 TRBV7-2 ASSGYTGGGNEKLF
TRBJ2-3 TRBV7-9 ASSRAEAGGTDTQY
TRBJ2-6 TRBV7-9 ASSIPPGQGLSGANVLT
TRBJ1-4 TRBV13 ASSPTGQGEVF
TRBJ1-1 TRBV5-1 ASSLDPGLKGEAF
TRBJ2-5 TRBV7-9 ASSFSRTGKETQY
TRBJ2-5 TRBV12-3/TRBV12-4 ASSFGGLAEETQY
TRBJ2-3 TRBV29-1 SVEAREVIIDTQY
TRBJ2-7 TRBV7-3 ASSLTPPGQGTHEQY
TRBJ2-5 TRBV4-2 ASSPWQAGTETQY
TRBJ1-2 TRBV15 ATSSLLRTGSNYGYT
TRBJ2-1 TRBV27 ASSSWGTGRQF
TRBJ1-1 TRBV7-9 ASSFRTGQRARTEAF
TRBJ1-2 TRBV29-1 SVVPRGGYGYT
TRBJ2-5 TRBV20-1 SVTSGGAEEQY
NA TRBV6-5 ATGAPWETQY
TRBJ2-7 TRBV29-1 SFQLGGLAREQY
TRBJ2-5 TRBV20-1 SARETGGYQETQY
TRBJ1-1 TRBV12-3/TRBV12-4 ASSSQGGGNTEAF
TRBJ2-5 TRBV7-2 ASSWGRGETQY
TRBJ2-7 TRBV7-2 ASTHPGQGSYEQY
TRBJ2-1 TRBV4-1 ASSQDGNRGETQF
TRBJ2-7 TRBV28 ASRDAQGIPYEQY
TRBJ1-1 TRBV4-3 ASSQEQGQGTEAF
TRBJ2-5 TRBV2 ASSSQRGKTQY
TRBJ1-5 TRBV7-9 ASSLDNGNQPQH
TRBJ2-1 TRBV5-1 ASGEGSNEQF
TRBJ1-2 TRBV12-3/TRBV12-4 ASSLGGRGYGYT
TRBJ2-7 TRBV7-9 ASSLVETPNEQY
TRBJ2-6 TRBV4-3 ASGNSGANVLT
TRBJ2-1 TRBV7-2 ASSPNLAGYNEQF
TRBJ1-5 TRBV7-2 ASSWQQGGNQPQH
TRBJ2-7 TRBV29-1 SVEDGGVGNYEQY
NA TRBV10-3 ATSRDRGSEQY
TRBJ1-3 TRBV4-1 ASSQDRSRPIY
TRBJ2-1 TRBV27 ASIGGSSYNEQF
TRBJ1-5 TRBV7-2 ASSSYRDRGRQPQH
TRBJ2-7 TRBV6-5 ATRQGPKEQY
TRBJ1-1 TRBV7-2 ASSPDAGNTEAF
TRBJ2-7 TRBV29-1 SVGSRGGTYEQY
TRBJ2-7 TRBV3-1 ASSRGASSSYEQY
TRBJ2-7 TRBV10-3 AISESGTGVEQY
TRBJ2-4 TRBV6-5 ASSSGGGNIQY
TRBJ1-2 TRBV20-1 SASSHMPGGYT
TRBJ1-1 TRBV20-1 SARSRPLFDTEAF
NA TRBV5-1 ASSVDRFEQY
TRBJ2-1 TRBV11-2 ASSPIRRSSGTGFEQF
TRBJ1-4 TRBV20-1 SARAGLANEKLF
TRBJ2-7 TRBV6-6 AGGGDRIYEQY